This TCR beta chain was identified during a study of response to subunit inactivated influenza vaccine. Regarding the study as a whole: Seasonal influenza vaccination, on each occasion, was suggested by the authors to recruit few new T cells.

This clonotype turned up a few times. The antigen remains undetermined. TCRdb ran MiXCR on the RT-PCR reads and lists one entry per CDR3 protein. The sample holds 400,000 to 650,000 distinct CDR3 sequences, around 7.7% seen once. The germline V gene has CDR1 DFQATT and CDR2 SNEGSKA (reference sequence). Unmatched junction bases numbered 4, after V lost 6 bases and J lost 3 bases. CDR3 length: 12 amino acids. The TCR sequence derives from a man aged 45 to 75 who received an inactivated influenza vaccine. The input for sequencing was PBMCs from blood, taken approximately 25 months after vaccination. V usage is TRBV20-1 and J usage is TRBJ2-7, with TRBD2 identical over 8 bases. CDR3 DNA sequence: TGCAGTGCAAGCGGGGGCAACTACGAGCAGTACTTC. As protein: CSASGGNYEQYF.